This T cell receptor (beta chain) was captured in a study of blood T cells in healthy people across ages. V gave up 5 bases and J gave up 1 base, with 17 bases separating them. This CDR3 has 16 residues. Per the germline V gene, CDR1 is SGHVS and CDR2 is FQNEAQ. This clonotype appeared a few times. Antigen unknown. Findings of the study overall: Naive CD4+ cells and diversity were both higher in long-lived donors than in aged donors. Strong correlation existed between TCR beta diversity and naive T cell percentage. Naive and antigen-experienced cells were not separated, limiting conclusive comparison.

Using a J-beta primer mix together with a sample-barcoded 5' primer, a second PCR was run for about 7 to 12 cycles. Each TCR beta cDNA got a 12-nucleotide random molecular identifier. TCRdb used MiXCR to reprocess the 5' RACE reads, holding one entry per CDR3 protein. The data show fewer than 1,000,000 distinct CDR3 sequences, about 42% seen once. J is TRBJ1-2 and V is TRBV7-8; a weak D match, TRBD1 (6 bases). Sequenced input: blood. The TCR comes from a man between 60 and 75 years old in good health. The CDR3 nucleotides read TGTGCCAGCAGCGCAACGGTCACAGGGCTTAACTATGGCTACACCTTC. As protein: CASSATVTGLNYGYTF.